This TCR beta chain appears in the sequencing data of a study of blood T cell repertoires in COVID-19. Study information: The origin of the acute and convalescent COVID-19 samples was the United States, Italy and Spain. Sources were T cells, B-cell-depleted T cells, or PBMCs; the material itself was cDNA or gDNA.

In Seattle, patients joined the study during active infection and were tracked longitudinally. With V trimmed by 5 bases and J by 3 bases, 6 bases remained unmatched. CDR1 is SGHTA, CDR2 FQGNSA, per germline. The length of the CDR3 is 15 residues. Original handling: Amplification from reference gene primers served as the basis for estimated nucleated cell counts. Only in-frame clones appear in the TCRdb table, and some are missing; sequencing was by immunoSEQ multiplex PCR. V and J calls and clone size come straight from that table; D and trimming were deduced from the DNA. The sample includes 100,000 to 150,000 clones, around 89% seen only once; the top ten take approximately 4.3%.

This chain links TRBV7-2 with TRBJ1-4, with 7 nucleotides matching TRBD1. Sequences were obtained from peripheral blood. This receptor was taken from a man aged 55-75 years with COVID-19, enrolled during active disease. In DNA, the CDR3 is TGTGCCAGCAGCCCACAGGGGTTTGCTAATGAAAAACTGTTTTTT. Translation gives CASSPQGFANEKLFF.